The TCR beta chain described here comes from a study of Ad26.COV2.S vaccination and SARS-CoV-2 variants. This sample's treatment: roughly 18 received Ad26.COV2.S at low or high dose, single or two shots; several received placebo; per-sample allocation not given. The investigators took samples on day 63 after the first vaccine or placebo injection. Some clones are missing from TCRdb's copy, which holds only in-frame ones; the method was immunoSEQ multiplex PCR. The sample includes about 220,000 clones, around nine tenths of them seen just once. From germline, CDR1 is SGHRS and CDR2 YFSETQ. The CDR3 spans 15 residues. Trimming took 4 bases from V and 1 from J, leaving 14 bases between them.

The gene calls are TRBV5-1 and TRBJ2-5; perhaps D is TRBD1 or TRBD2 (5 bases each). The TCR comes from a person aged 18 to 65 who received the Ad26.COV2.S COVID-19 vaccine or a placebo. The sequencing used peripheral blood, collected in a trial of Ad26.COV2.S vaccine versus placebo. CDR3 bases: TGCGCCAGCAGCCGGGACGCGGCATTCCAAGAGACCCAGTACTTC. Translation gives CASSRDAAFQETQYF.